This T cell receptor beta chain was documented in a study of beta chain features in type 1 diabetes. In the study overall: Across every sample, about 100 million sorted cells were examined in total.

To note about this clone: Its target is not known.

Study-level points and caveats: Patients' naive, central memory and Treg TCRB repertoires seemed closer to one another than those of healthy donors. When VDJ junctions were examined, type 1 diabetes patients showed fewer insertions and more deletions.

Germline-derived CDR1 and CDR2 are KGHSH and LQKENI. V was pared by 5 bases and J by 6 bases, with 5 bases of the junction left unmatched. The CDR3 covers 13 residues. As every portion of the isolated RNA was reverse transcribed, the sequencing read expressed TCRB transcripts. Sequenced naive, central memory and regulatory T cell samples produced an average of around 3.8 million reads. The protocol was immunoSEQ multiplex PCR, while the TCRdb copy is restricted to in-frame clones and leaves out a portion. Seen here are some 270,000 clones, about 14% observed once, and the top ten hold more than 0.02%.

The sequenced sample consisted of naive CD4+ T cells from blood. This chain uses TRBV18 with TRBJ2-7; TRBD1 matches 9 bases. This sequence originates from a woman aged 40 to 50 in good health. CDR3 DNA: TGTGCCAGCTCAAGGGACAGGGCTCCCGAGCAGTACTTC. This translates into CASSRDRAPEQYF. The full variable domain, its missing parts supplied by reference TRBV18 and TRBJ2-7, is NAGVMQNPRHLVRRRGQEARLRCSPMKGHSHVYWYRQLPEEGLKFMVYLQKENIIDESGMPKERFSAEFPKEGPSILRIQQVVRGDSAAYFCASSRDRAPEQYFGPGTRLTVT.